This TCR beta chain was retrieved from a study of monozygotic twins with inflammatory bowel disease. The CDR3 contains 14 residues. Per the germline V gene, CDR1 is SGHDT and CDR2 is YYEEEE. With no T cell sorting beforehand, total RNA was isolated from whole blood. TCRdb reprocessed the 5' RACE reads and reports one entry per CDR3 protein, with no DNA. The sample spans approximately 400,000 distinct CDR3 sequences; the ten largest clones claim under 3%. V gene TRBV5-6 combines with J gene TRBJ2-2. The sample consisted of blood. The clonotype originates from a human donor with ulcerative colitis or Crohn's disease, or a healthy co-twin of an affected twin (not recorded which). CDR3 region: CASSLTAVVEELFF.